Listed here are 28 T cell receptor beta chains from one sample, sequenced in a study of blood T cell repertoires in COVID-19. The data were produced by immunoSEQ multiplex PCR, yet TCRdb's version contains in-frame clones alone and is incomplete. Of nearly 350,000 clones detected, approximately 89% appear once; the ten largest clones hold around 3.5%. Input material: peripheral blood. The receptors stem from a woman aged 18-35 years who had recovered from COVID-19.

This sequence joins TRBV6-6 and TRBJ2-5; no clear D gene. Germline CDR1 and CDR2: MNHNY and SVGAGI (reference sequence). The V end lost 9 bases, the J end lost 5 bases, and 10 bases lay between the germline ends. This CDR3 contains 11 residues. CDR3 nucleotides: TGTGCCAGTTCAACTTGGGAGACCCAGTACTTC. This sequence encodes CASSTWETQYF.

Notes on this clone: The junction does not match germline at one end; this may be a read error. The V and J genes are TRBV6-1 and TRBJ1-1; D is perhaps TRBD1 (6 bases). Germline V gene sequence: CDR1 MNHNS, CDR2 SASEGT. This CDR3 has 14 amino acids. Here the CDR3 DNA reads TGTGCCAGCAGCGAAGGACAGCGGAACACTGAAGCTTTCTTT. Encoded protein: CASSEGQRNTEAFF.

The chain is built from TRBV7-8 and TRBJ2-7; a weak D match, TRBD1 (6 bases). CDR3 size: 13 residues. The germline V gene encodes CDR1 SGHVS and CDR2 FQNEAQ. Trimming shortened V by 4 bases and J by 5 bases, and 12 bases separated the two germline ends. The CDR3 sequence is CASSSNRVHEQYV. Here the CDR3 DNA reads TGTGCCAGCAGCTCCAACAGGGTCCACGAGCAGTACGTC.

The chain joins TRBV18 to TRBJ1-6; D uncertain. Trimming cost V 2 bases and J 1 base, with 9 bases left between them. CDR1 is KGHSH and CDR2 is LQKENI in the germline V gene. This CDR3 spans 16 amino acids. CDR3 protein: CASSPGRQSYNSPLHF. The CDR3 DNA sequence: TGTGCCAGCTCACCAGGGCGTCAGTCCTATAATTCACCCCTCCACTTT.

The rearrangement uses TRBV10-2 and TRBJ2-4; TRBD1 aligns across 8 bases. In germline, CDR1 is WSHSY, CDR2 SAAADI. This CDR3 comprises 13 residues. The V gene end was trimmed by 6 bases and the J gene end by 5 bases; junction bases not matched to a gene: 3. The CDR3 DNA sequence: TGCGCCAGCAGAGAGACAGGGGAAAACATTCAGTACTTC. This encodes CASRETGENIQYF.

In its sample, this clone was seen once. J is TRBJ2-3 and V is TRBV3-1 (or the pseudogene TRBV3-2); 8 bases are a match to TRBD2. V lost 1 base to trimming and J lost 5 bases; unmatched junction nucleotides: 5. Germline assignment: CDR1 LGHDT and CDR2 YNNKEL (reference sequence). The length of the CDR3 is 15 residues. CDR3 sequence reads: CASSQGGGTGDTQYF. CDR3 in DNA: TGTGCCAGCAGCCAAGGCGGGGGGACGGGAGATACGCAGTATTTT.

This rearrangement joins TRBV10-3 to TRBJ1-5; unclear D gene. The germline gives CDR1 ENHRY, CDR2 SYGVKD. Trimming took 7 bases from V and 7 from J, leaving 17 bases between them. This CDR3 is built from 14 residues. CDR3 in amino acids: CAITERLEGQPQHF. CDR3 sequence (DNA): TGTGCCATCACCGAGCGGTTGGAGGGACAGCCCCAGCATTTT.

This clone has just one count. The chain couples TRBV10-3 to TRBJ2-5; D gene uncertain. This CDR3 comprises 12 residues. Trimming left V 10 bases short and J 5 bases short, with 14 bases between. Looked up from germline, CDR1 is ENHRY and CDR2 is SYGVKD. The chain's CDR3 is CATAWAWETQYF. The CDR3, as DNA: TGTGCCACCGCCTGGGCCTGGGAGACCCAGTACTTC.

J is TRBJ2-1 and V is TRBV4-3; 9 bases map to TRBD2. From germline, CDR1 is LGHNA and CDR2 YSLEER. This CDR3 contains 17 residues. Trimming at V came to 7 bases and at J to 0 bases, leaving 10 bases not matched to a gene. As DNA, the CDR3 is TGCGCCAGCAAATCAGCACTAGCGGGCAGCTCCTACAATGAGCAGTTCTTC. It codes for CASKSALAGSSYNEQFF.

This clone came up once. This chain uses TRBV28 with TRBJ1-1, with D maybe TRBD1 (6 bases). The CDR3 spans 16 residues. Germline CDR1 MDHEN, CDR2 SYDVKM. V lost 3 bases, J lost 4 bases, and 18 bases lay in between. In DNA form, the CDR3 reads TGTGCCAGCAGTTTGGGGGGGCGACCGGCACGCACTGAAGCTTTCTTT. Encoded protein: CASSLGGRPARTEAFF. Using reference TRBV28 and TRBJ1-1 for the parts outside the CDR3, the full variable domain is DVKVTQSSRYLVKRTGEKVFLECVQDMDHENMFWYRQDPGLGLRLIYFSYDVKMKEKGDIPEGYSVSREKKERFSLILESASTNQTSMYLCASSLGGRPARTEAFFGQGTRLTVV.

The rearrangement uses TRBV11-3 and TRBJ2-1; weak D call: TRBD2 (6 bases). The CDR3 totals 14 residues. Germline V CDR1 and CDR2: SGHNT, YENEEA. V lost 7 bases to trimming and J lost 3 bases, with 13 bases between them. The CDR3: CASNFGGGYNEQFF. The CDR3 DNA reads as TGTGCCAGCAATTTTGGGGGAGGCTACAATGAGCAGTTCTTC. The variable domain in full, with the rest retrieved from reference TRBV11-3 and TRBJ2-1, is EAGVVQSPRYKIIEKKQPVAFWCNPISGHNTLYWYLQNLGQGPELLIRYENEEAVDDSQLPKDRFSAERLKGVDSTLKIQPAELGDSAVYLCASNFGGGYNEQFFGPGTRLTVL.

V usage is TRBV25-1 and J usage is TRBJ2-3, with 7 bases identical to TRBD2. Unmatched junction bases numbered 9, after V lost 8 bases and J lost 10 bases. The CDR3 covers 12 residues. Per the germline V gene, CDR1 is MGHDK and CDR2 is SYGVNS. The CDR3 region is CASSWAAGAQYF. The CDR3 DNA is TGTGCCAGCTCGTGGGCGGCGGGAGCGCAGTATTTT.

This clone occurred a few times. The chain links TRBV30 to TRBJ2-2; D is possibly TRBD2 (6 bases). Trimming left V 3 bases short and J 0 bases short, with 8 bases between. Germline V CDR1 and CDR2: GTSNPN, SVGIG (reference sequence). The CDR3 has 14 amino acids. Here the CDR3 reads CAWRGLSNTGELFF. CDR3 nucleotide sequence: TGTGCCTGGAGGGGACTGTCGAACACCGGGGAGCTGTTTTTT.

This clone was counted only a few times. The chain recombines TRBV9 with TRBJ2-6; a possible D gene is TRBD2 (6 bases). The V gene's germline CDR1 is SGDLS and CDR2 YYNGEE. The CDR3 is made up of 23 amino acids. Trimming stripped 3 bases from V and 0 bases from J, with 31 bases between. The CDR3 sequence is CASSATDAARAGFSFSGANVLTF. DNA for the CDR3: TGTGCCAGCAGCGCGACCGATGCAGCCCGAGCGGGTTTTTCTTTCTCTGGGGCCAACGTCCTGACTTTC.

V and J are TRBV4-1 and TRBJ2-5; 10 bases line up with TRBD2. The ends lost 6 bases at V and 1 base at J; junction bases unmatched: 5. The V gene's germline CDR1 is MGHRA and CDR2 YSYEKL. This CDR3 has 15 amino acids. CDR3 amino acids: CASRTRLAGQETQYF. The CDR3 nucleotides are TGCGCCAGCAGAACCAGACTAGCGGGCCAAGAGACCCAGTACTTC.

V usage is TRBV7-2 and J usage is TRBJ1-5; TRBD1 matches at 8 bases. This CDR3 is 13 amino acids long. Germline lookup yields CDR1 SGHTA and CDR2 FQGNSA. The junction had 4 bases not matched to a gene; V was cut back by 5 bases and J by 7 bases. Here the CDR3 reads CASSADREQPQHF. The CDR3 coding sequence is TGTGCCAGCAGCGCGGACAGGGAACAGCCCCAGCATTTT.

This sequence joins TRBV3-1 (or the pseudogene TRBV3-2) and TRBJ1-2; TRBD1 aligns across 8 bases. The V and J ends lost 3 bases and 8 bases, in that order; junction bases with no gene match: 14. The CDR3 covers 16 residues. Germline V gives CDR1 LGHDT, CDR2 YNNKEL (reference sequence). In nucleotides, the CDR3 is TGTGCCAGCAGCCAGGTACCGCGGACAGGGCCTGTAGGCTACACCTTC. Translation gives CASSQVPRTGPVGYTF.

This rearrangement joins TRBV7-9 to TRBJ2-4, with TRBD1 matching over 9 bases. V gave up 5 bases and J gave up 2 bases; unmatched junction bases: 4. There are 15 residues in the CDR3. CDR1 and CDR2 from the germline V gene are SEHNR and FQNEAQ (reference sequence). Written as DNA, the CDR3 is TGTGCCAGCAGCAGGGGGACAGGGTCCAAAAACATTCAGTACTTC. Amino acid sequence: CASSRGTGSKNIQYF.

This chain uses TRBV7-2 with TRBJ2-5; TRBD2 is a possible D gene (5 bases). Deletions cut 1 base from V and 4 bases from J, with 10 bases between. The CDR3 runs 14 residues. Germline V gene sequence: CDR1 SGHTA, CDR2 FQGNSA. Here the CDR3 reads CASSLVRGRETQYF. In nucleotides, the CDR3 is TGTGCCAGCAGCTTAGTGCGTGGGAGAGAGACCCAGTACTTC.

This clone was counted once. This chain links TRBV9 with TRBJ2-2, with a possible D match to TRBD2 (5 bases). V was pared by 4 bases and J by 4 bases, with 17 bases between. The CDR3 has 16 residues. Germline assignment: CDR1 SGDLS and CDR2 YYNGEE. CDR3 loop: CASSPTSGWGTGELFF. The CDR3 region has the DNA TGTGCCAGCAGCCCCACATCGGGGTGGGGCACCGGGGAGCTGTTTTTT.

The rearrangement uses TRBV10-2 and TRBJ2-3; weak D call: TRBD1 (5 bases). V was pared by 11 bases and J by 2 bases, with 11 bases between. Germline CDR1 is WSHSY and CDR2 is SAAADI. The CDR3 is 12 amino acids. Here the CDR3 reads CACQGTTDTQYF. The CDR3 nucleotides read TGCGCCTGCCAGGGTACCACAGATACGCAGTATTTT.

The CDR3 protein is CASSPTGQLNTEAFF. CDR3 sequence (DNA): TGTGCCAGCTCACCCACGGGACAACTCAACACTGAAGCTTTCTTT. The genes are TRBV18 and TRBJ1-1, with a tentative D call TRBD1 (6 bases). V was shortened by 3 bases and J by 2 bases, with 13 bases between the two germline ends. The CDR3 covers 15 residues. CDR1 is KGHSH, CDR2 LQKENI, per germline.

The rearrangement links TRBV19 to TRBJ1-3, with D possibly matching TRBD1 (6 bases). The CDR3 is 14 amino acids. Germline V gene lookup returns CDR1 LNHDA and CDR2 SQIVND (reference sequence). V was trimmed by 2 bases and J by 2 bases, leaving 7 bases between them. In nucleotides, the CDR3 is TGTGCCAGTAGTATACCAGGGGCTGGAAACACCATATATTTT. Translation gives CASSIPGAGNTIYF.

The J gene is TRBJ2-1, the V gene TRBV6-2 or TRBV6-3; 12 positions agree with TRBD2. The germline gives CDR1 MNHEY, CDR2 SVGEGT. Trimming at V came to 2 bases and at J to 6 bases, leaving 5 bases not matched to a gene. This CDR3 has 16 residues. DNA of the CDR3: TGTGCCAGCAGTTACGACGGACTAGCGGGGCTCAATGAGCAGTTCTTC. This sequence encodes CASSYDGLAGLNEQFF.

The rearrangement uses TRBV6-5 and TRBJ1-2; possibly TRBD1 for D (6 bases). CDR3 size: 13 residues. Deletions cut 7 bases from V and 4 bases from J, with 13 bases between. Per the germline V gene, CDR1 is MNHEY and CDR2 is SVGAGI. The CDR3 region is CASTPGGGYGYTF. The CDR3 DNA reads TGTGCCAGCACCCCGGGGGGCGGCTATGGCTACACCTTC.

The chain uses TRBV3-1 (or the pseudogene TRBV3-2) and TRBJ2-6; no reliable D call. The CDR3 contains 19 residues. V gave up 5 bases and J gave up 0 bases, with 20 bases separating them. Germline V gene data show CDR1 as LGHDT and CDR2 as YNNKEL (reference sequence). CDR3: CASSSITVRKSSGANVLTF. CDR3 DNA sequence: TGTGCCAGCAGCTCAATCACGGTGCGGAAATCCTCTGGGGCCAACGTCCTGACTTTC.

The rearrangement links TRBV29-1 to TRBJ2-3; TRBD2 aligns across 8 bases. V was clipped by 8 bases and J by 2 bases; unmatched bases: 6. Looked up from germline, CDR1 is SQVTM and CDR2 is ANQGSEA. This CDR3 region has 13 residues. The CDR3 sequence: CSLAGLNTDTQYF. The CDR3 coding sequence is TGCAGCTTAGCGGGACTCAACACAGATACGCAGTATTTT.

This sequence joins TRBV10-3 and TRBJ1-2, with D perhaps TRBD1 (6 bases). Germline V gives CDR1 ENHRY, CDR2 SYGVKD. The CDR3 is made up of 13 amino acids. V was cut by 7 bases and J by 5 bases, with 14 bases left in between. The CDR3 sequence: CAITQGLEYGYTF. Written as DNA, the CDR3 is TGTGCCATCACCCAGGGGCTTGAATATGGCTACACCTTC.